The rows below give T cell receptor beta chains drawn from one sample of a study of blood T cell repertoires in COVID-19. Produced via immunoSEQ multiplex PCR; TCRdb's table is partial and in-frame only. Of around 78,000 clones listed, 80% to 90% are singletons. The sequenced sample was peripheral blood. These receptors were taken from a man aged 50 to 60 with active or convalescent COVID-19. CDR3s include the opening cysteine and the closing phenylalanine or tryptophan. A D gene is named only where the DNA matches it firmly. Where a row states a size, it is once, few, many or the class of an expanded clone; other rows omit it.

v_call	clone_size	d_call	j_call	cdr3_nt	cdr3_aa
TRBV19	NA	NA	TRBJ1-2	TGTGCCAGTAGTACGGTGACGGGAGGTTACACCTTC	CASSTVTGGYTF
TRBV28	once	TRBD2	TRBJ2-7	TGTGCCAGCAGGGCTAGCGGGAGTCCATACGAGCAGTACTTC	CASRASGSPYEQYF
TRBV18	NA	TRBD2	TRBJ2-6	TGTGCCAGCTCACCACCGGGGGGGGAGGCCAACGTCCTGACTTTC	CASSPPGGEANVLTF
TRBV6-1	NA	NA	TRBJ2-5	TGTGCCAGCAGTGAGCAGGGTTCTTTAGAGACCCAGTACTTC	CASSEQGSLETQYF
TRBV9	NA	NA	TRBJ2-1	TGTGCCAGCACCCCCCGCGAGCACCTAACCTACAATGAGCAGTTCTTC	CASTPREHLTYNEQFF
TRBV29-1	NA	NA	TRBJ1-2	TGCAGCGTTGAGTGGTCAACAAACTATGGCTACACCTTC	CSVEWSTNYGYTF
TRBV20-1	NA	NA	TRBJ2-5	TGCAGTGCTAGTCCATTTCGGGGGGAGACCCAGTACTTC	CSASPFRGETQYF
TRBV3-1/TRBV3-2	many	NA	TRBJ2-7	TGTGCCAGCAGCCAAGATATTACTTCCCCCATCAGTCGGGCTAGCGTTAGTTTCTACGAGCAGTACTTC	CASSQDITSPISRASVSFYEQYF
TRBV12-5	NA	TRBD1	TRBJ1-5	TGTGCTAGTGGCTCACTATACAGGGGCGGCAATCAGCCCCAGCATTTT	CASGSLYRGGNQPQHF
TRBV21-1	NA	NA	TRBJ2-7	TGTGCCAGCCCCCAGGGGAGCACACACTACGAGCAGTACTTC	CASPQGSTHYEQYF
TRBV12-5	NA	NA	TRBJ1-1	TGTGCTAGTGGTTTGGTACCACGGGGTGAAGCTTTCTTT	CASGLVPRGEAFF
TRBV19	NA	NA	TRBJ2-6	TGTGCCAGTAGTATAGTCTTACAGGGCCCTGGGGCCAACGTCCTGACTTTC	CASSIVLQGPGANVLTF